This paragraph covers one TCR beta chain sequence. These data are taken from a study of blood T cell repertoires in COVID-19. The germline gives CDR1 SGHTA, CDR2 FQGTGA. This CDR3 contains 14 residues. The V end lost 5 bases, the J end lost 3 bases, and 10 bases lay between the germline ends. Profiling relied on immunoSEQ multiplex PCR, and the TCRdb table lists in-frame clones only, not all of them. The sample shows about 240,000 clones, around 89% of them seen only once. Enrollees, about 18 to 95 years old, lived in 25 or so US areas. The J gene is TRBJ2-2, the V gene TRBV7-3; the D is unclear. Sequencing used PBMCs or T cells enriched from blood (not recorded which). The clonotype comes from a man aged 40-49 years who had recovered from COVID-19. The CDR3 is CASSPHADTGELFF. The CDR3, as DNA: TGTGCCAGCAGCCCCCACGCGGACACCGGGGAGCTGTTTTTT.